This T cell receptor (beta chain) comes out of a study of T-cell memory formation after mild COVID-19. From the 5' RACE reads, TCRdb called clonotypes with MiXCR, one entry per CDR3 protein. Of around 200,000 distinct CDR3 sequences in the sample, 10% to 13% were seen once. The CDR3 covers 15 residues. Trimming removed 3 bases from V and 3 bases from J, with 14 bases in between. CDR1 and CDR2 from the germline V gene are LGHNA and YSLEER. The clonotype originates from a man between 18 and 35 years old who had mild COVID-19 (a few samples of this study predate the infection). Cell type and time point are not known. The rearrangement joins TRBV4-3 to TRBJ1-2; no firm D call. The sequenced sample consisted of PBMCs or a T cell subset sorted from them (not recorded which). The CDR3 spells CASSQSLGFDYGYTF. The DNA of the CDR3 is TGCGCCAGCAGCCAGTCCCTGGGTTTCGACTATGGCTACACCTTC.